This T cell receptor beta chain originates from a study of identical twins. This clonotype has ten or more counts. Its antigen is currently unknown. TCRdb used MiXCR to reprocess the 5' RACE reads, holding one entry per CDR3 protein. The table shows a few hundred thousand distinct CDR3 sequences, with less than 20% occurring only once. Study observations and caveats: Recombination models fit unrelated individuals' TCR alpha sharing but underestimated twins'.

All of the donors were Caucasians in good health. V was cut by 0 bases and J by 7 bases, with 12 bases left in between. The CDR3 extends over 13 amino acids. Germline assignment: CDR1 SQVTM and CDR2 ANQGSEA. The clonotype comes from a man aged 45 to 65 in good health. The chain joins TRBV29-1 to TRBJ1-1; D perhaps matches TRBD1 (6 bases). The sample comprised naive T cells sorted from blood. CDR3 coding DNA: TGCAGCGTTGAAGATTTCAGGGGCGGTGAAGCTTTCTTT. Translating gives CSVEDFRGGEAFF.